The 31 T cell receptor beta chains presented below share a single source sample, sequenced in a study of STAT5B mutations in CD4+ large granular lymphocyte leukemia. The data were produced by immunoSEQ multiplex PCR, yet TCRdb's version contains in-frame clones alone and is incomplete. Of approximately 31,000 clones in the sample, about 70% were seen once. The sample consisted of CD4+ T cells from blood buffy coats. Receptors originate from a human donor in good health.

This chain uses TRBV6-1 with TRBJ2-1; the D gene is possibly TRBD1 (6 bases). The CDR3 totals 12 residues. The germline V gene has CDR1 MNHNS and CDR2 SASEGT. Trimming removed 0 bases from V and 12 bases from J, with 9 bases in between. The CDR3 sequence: CASSEAGQGQFF. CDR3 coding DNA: TGTGCCAGCAGTGAAGCGGGACAAGGGCAGTTCTTC.

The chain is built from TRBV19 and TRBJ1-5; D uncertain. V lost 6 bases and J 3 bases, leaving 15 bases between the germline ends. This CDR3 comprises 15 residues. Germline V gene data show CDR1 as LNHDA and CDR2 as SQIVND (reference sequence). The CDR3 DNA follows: TGTGCCAGTAGACAAGCGGGAAGAGACAATCAGCCCCAGCATTTT. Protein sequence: CASRQAGRDNQPQHF.

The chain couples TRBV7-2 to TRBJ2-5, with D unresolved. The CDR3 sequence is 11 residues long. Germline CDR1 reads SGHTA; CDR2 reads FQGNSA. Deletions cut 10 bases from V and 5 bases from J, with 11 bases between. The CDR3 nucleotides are TGTGCCACCTCTTTATCGGAGACCCAGTACTTC. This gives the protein CATSLSETQYF.

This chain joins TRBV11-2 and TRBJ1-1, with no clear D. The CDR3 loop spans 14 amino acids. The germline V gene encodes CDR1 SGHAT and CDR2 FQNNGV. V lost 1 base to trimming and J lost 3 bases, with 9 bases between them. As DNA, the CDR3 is TGTGCCAGCAGCTTAGCGATGATAGACACTGAAGCTTTCTTT. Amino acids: CASSLAMIDTEAFF.

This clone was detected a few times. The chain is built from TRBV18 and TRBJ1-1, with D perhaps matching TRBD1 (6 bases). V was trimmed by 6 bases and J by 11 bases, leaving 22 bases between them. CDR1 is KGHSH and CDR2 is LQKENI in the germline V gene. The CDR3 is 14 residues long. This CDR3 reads CASSPLERGGSAFF. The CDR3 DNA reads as TGTGCCAGCTCCCCTCTGGAGAGGGGGGGAAGTGCTTTCTTT.

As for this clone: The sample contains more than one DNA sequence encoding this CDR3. CDR3 residues: CSARGPYEQYF. CDR3 in DNA: TGCAGTGCCAGGGGGCCTTACGAGCAGTACTTC. This chain connects TRBV20-1 to TRBJ2-7; 8 bases align to TRBD1. CDR1 and CDR2 from the germline V gene are DFQATT and SNEGSKA (reference sequence). Losses at the gene ends were 6 bases for V and 4 bases for J; bases not matched to a gene: 2. The CDR3 is made up of 11 amino acids.

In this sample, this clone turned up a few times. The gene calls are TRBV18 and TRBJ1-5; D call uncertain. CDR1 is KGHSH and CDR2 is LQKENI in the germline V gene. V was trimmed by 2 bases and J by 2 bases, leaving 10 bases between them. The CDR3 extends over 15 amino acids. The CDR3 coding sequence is TGTGCCAGCTCACCAGGGAACTCGGGCAATCAGCCCCAGCATTTT. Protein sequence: CASSPGNSGNQPQHF.

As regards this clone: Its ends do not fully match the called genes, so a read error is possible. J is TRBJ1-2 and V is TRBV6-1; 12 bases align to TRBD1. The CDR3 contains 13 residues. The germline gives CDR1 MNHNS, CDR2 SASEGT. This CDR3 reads CASSDRDRGRTSF. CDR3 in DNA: TGTGCCAGCAGTGACCGGGACAGGGGGCGAACGTCCTTC.

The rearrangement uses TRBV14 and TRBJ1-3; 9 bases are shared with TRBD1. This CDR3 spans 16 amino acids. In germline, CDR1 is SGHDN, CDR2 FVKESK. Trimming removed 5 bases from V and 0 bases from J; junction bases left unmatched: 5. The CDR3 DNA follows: TGTGCCAGCAGCATAACGACAGGGGGCTCTGGAAACACCATATATTTT. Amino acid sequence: CASSITTGGSGNTIYF.

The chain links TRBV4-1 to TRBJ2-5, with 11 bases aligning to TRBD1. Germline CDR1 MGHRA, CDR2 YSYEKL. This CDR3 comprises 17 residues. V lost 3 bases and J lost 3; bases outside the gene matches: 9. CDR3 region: CASSHPRDRGFEETQYF. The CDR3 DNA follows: TGCGCCAGCAGCCATCCCCGGGACAGGGGGTTTGAAGAGACCCAGTACTTC.

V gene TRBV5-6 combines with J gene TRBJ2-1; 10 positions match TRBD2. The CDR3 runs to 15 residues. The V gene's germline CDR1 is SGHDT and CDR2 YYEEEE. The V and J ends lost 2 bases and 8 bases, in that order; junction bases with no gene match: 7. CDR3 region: CASSLLAGYGYEQFF. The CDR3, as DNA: TGTGCCAGCAGCTTACTAGCGGGGTACGGGTATGAGCAGTTCTTC. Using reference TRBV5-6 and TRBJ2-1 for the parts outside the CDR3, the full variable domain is DAGVTQSPTHLIKTRGQQVTLRCSPKSGHDTVSWYQQALGQGPQFIFQYYEEEERQRGNFPDRFSGHQFPNYSSELNVNALLLGDSALYLCASSLLAGYGYEQFFGPGTRLTVL.

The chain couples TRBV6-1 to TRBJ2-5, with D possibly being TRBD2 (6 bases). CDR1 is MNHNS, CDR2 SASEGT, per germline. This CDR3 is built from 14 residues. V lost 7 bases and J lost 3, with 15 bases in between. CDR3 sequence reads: CASIMGDLEETQYF. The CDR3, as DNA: TGTGCCAGCATCATGGGGGACTTAGAAGAGACCCAGTACTTC.

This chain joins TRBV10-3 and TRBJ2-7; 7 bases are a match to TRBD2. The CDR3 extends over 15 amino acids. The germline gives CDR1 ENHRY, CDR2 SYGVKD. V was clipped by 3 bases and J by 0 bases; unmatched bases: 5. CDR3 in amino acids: CAISEKGRGSYEQYF. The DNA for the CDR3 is TGTGCCATCAGTGAAAAGGGGAGGGGCTCCTACGAGCAGTACTTC.

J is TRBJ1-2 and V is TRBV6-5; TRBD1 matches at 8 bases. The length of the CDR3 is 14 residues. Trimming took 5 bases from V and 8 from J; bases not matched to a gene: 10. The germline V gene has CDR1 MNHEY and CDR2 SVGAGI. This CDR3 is CASSKNGQGGGYTF. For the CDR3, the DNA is TGTGCCAGCAGTAAAAACGGACAGGGAGGGGGCTACACCTTC.

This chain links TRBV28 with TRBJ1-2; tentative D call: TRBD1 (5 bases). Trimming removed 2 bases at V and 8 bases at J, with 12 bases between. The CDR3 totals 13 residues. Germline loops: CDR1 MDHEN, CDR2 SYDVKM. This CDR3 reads CASSLAGQLGYTF. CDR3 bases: TGTGCCAGCAGTTTAGCAGGGCAGCTCGGCTACACCTTC.

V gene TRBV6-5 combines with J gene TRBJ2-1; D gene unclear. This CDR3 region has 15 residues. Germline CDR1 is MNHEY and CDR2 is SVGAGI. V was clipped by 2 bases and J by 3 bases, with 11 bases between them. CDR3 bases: TGTGCCAGCAGTTACACGAGGCCTCACTACAATGAGCAGTTCTTC. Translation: CASSYTRPHYNEQFF.

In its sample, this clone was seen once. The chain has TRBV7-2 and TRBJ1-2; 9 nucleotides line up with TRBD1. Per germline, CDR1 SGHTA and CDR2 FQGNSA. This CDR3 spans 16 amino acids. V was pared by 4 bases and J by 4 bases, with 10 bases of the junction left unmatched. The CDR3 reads CASSSWSGQGVYGYTF. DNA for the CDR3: TGTGCCAGCAGCTCGTGGTCGGGACAGGGTGTCTATGGCTACACCTTC.

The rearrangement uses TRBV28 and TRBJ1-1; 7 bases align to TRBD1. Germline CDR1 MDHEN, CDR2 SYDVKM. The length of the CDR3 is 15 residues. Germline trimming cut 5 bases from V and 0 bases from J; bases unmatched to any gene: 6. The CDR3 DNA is TGTGCCAGCAGTCCCCCGACAGGGTTGAACACTGAAGCTTTCTTT. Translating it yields CASSPPTGLNTEAFF.

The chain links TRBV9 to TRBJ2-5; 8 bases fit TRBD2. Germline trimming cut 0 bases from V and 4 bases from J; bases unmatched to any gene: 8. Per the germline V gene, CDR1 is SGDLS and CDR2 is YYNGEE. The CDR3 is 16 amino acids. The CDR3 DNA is TGTGCCAGCAGCGTAGAACCGGGAGGGGGGGTAGAGACCCAGTACTTC. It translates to CASSVEPGGGVETQYF. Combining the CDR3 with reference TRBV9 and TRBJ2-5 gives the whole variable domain DSGVTQTPKHLITATGQRVTLRCSPRSGDLSVYWYQQSLDQGLQFLIQYYNGEERAKGNILERFSAQQFPDLHSELNLSSLELGDSALYFCASSVEPGGGVETQYFGPGTRLLVL.

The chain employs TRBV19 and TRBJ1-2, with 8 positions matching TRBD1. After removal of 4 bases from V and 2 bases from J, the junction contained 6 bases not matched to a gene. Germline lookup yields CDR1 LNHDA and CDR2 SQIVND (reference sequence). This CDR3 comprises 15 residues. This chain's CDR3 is CASSTRTGTNYGYTF. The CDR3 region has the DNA TGTGCCAGTAGTACTAGGACAGGGACCAACTATGGCTACACCTTC.

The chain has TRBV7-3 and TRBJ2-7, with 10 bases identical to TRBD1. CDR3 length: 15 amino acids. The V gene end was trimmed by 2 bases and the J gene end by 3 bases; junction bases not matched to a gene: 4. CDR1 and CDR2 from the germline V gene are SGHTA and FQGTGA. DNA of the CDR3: TGTGCCAGCAGCTTAGCGGGACAGGGGCTCTACGAGCAGTACTTC. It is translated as CASSLAGQGLYEQYF.

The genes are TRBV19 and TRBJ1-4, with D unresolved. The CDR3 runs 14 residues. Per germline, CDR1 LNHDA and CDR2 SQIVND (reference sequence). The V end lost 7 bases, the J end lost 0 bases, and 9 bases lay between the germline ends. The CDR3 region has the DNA TGTGCCAGTACCTTACAAGCAACTAATGAAAAACTGTTTTTT. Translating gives CASTLQATNEKLFF.

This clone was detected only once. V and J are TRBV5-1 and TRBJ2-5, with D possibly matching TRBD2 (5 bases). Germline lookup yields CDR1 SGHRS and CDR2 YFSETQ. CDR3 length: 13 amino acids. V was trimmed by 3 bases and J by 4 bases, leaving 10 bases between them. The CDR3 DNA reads TGCGCCAGCAGCTGGTCCGGAGGAGAGACCCAGTACTTC. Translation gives CASSWSGGETQYF.

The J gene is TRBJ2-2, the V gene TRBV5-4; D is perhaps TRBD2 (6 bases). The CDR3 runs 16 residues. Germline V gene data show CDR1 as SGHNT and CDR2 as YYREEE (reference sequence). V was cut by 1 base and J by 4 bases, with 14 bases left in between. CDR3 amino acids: CASSLFLLGGTGELFF. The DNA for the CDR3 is TGTGCCAGCAGCTTGTTCCTTTTGGGGGGCACCGGGGAGCTGTTTTTT.

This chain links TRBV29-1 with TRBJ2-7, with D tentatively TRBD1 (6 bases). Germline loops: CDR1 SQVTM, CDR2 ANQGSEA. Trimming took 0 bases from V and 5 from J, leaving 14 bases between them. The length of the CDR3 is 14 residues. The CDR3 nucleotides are TGCAGCGTTGAAGAACAGGGAGTCAGGAACGAGCAGTACTTC. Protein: CSVEEQGVRNEQYF.

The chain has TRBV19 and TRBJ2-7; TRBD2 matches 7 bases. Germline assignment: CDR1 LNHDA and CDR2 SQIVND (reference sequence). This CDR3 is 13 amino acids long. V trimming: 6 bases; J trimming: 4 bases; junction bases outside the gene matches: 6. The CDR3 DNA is TGTGCCAGTAGGGGGGGGTCGGGGTACGAGCAGTACTTC. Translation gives CASRGGSGYEQYF.

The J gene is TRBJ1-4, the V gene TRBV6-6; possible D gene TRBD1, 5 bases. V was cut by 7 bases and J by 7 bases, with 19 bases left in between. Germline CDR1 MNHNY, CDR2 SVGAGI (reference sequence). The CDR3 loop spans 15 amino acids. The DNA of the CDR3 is TGTGCCAGCACCCCAAGGCGGGACCTCGGTGAAAAACTGTTTTTT. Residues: CASTPRRDLGEKLFF.

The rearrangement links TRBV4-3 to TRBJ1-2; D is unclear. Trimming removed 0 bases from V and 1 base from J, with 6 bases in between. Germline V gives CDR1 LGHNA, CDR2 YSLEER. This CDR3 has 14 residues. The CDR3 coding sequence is TGCGCCAGCAGCCAAGATCCCGGTAACTATGGCTACACCTTC. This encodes CASSQDPGNYGYTF.

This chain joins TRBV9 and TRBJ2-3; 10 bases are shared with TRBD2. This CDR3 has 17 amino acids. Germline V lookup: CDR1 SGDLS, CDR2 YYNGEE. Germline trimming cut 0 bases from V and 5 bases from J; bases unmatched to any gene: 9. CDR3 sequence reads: CASSVDPAGGPIDTQYF. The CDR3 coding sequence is TGTGCCAGCAGCGTAGATCCAGCGGGGGGGCCCATAGATACGCAGTATTTT.

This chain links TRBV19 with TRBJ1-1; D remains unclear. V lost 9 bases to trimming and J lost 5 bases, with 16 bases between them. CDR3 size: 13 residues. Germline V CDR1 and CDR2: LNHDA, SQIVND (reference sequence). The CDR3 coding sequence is TGTGCCAGCCAGAGACCGGGCGATACTGAAGCTTTCTTT. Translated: CASQRPGDTEAFF.

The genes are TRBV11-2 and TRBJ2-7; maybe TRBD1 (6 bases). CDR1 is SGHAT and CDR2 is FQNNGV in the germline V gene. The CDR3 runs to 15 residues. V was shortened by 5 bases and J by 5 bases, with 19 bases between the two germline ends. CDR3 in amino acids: CASSRTGTPRDEQYF. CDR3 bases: TGTGCCAGCAGCCGCACCGGGACACCCAGGGACGAGCAGTACTTC.